The clone carrying this TCR beta chain was detected ten times or more. The record originates from a study of regulatory T cells in long-lasting Graves disease. CDR3-region Arm-PCR and iRepertoire HTBI primers produced the TCR beta libraries. In TCRdb, the multiplex PCR reads were re-called with MiXCR into one record per CDR3 protein. Altogether about 520,000 distinct CDR3 sequences are present, approximately 12% being singletons, with the ten largest covering almost 9%. The time point here: newly diagnosed GD, antithyroid drugs for less than 3 months. RNA isolated from PBMCs was used to make the TCR library. The CDR3 has 13 amino acids. CDR1 and CDR2 from the germline V gene are DFQATT and SNEGSKA (reference sequence). The ends lost 3 bases at V and 6 bases at J; junction bases unmatched: 5. These data were likewise used in another study, on T cells in Graves' hyperthyroidism and ophthalmopathy. According to that study: Ophthalmopathy cases were set apart from stable hyperthyroidism by a 13 V-J model.

The sequencing here drew on peripheral blood mononuclear cells (PBMCs), taken at new diagnosis, from a patient treated with antithyroid drugs. The chain links TRBV20-1 to TRBJ2-3; 8 nucleotides agree with TRBD1. This clonotype was obtained from a woman in her 30s with Graves disease. This chain's CDR3 is CSASETGVDTQYF. The DNA for the CDR3 is TGCAGTGCTAGCGAGACAGGGGTTGATACGCAGTATTTT.